The TCR beta chain under discussion was sequenced for a study of PD-L1 blockade in urothelial cancer. As to time point: pretreatment peripheral blood. TCRdb's table, derived via immunoSEQ multiplex PCR, lists solely in-frame clones and lacks some. The sample holds about 43,000 clones; around 84% are singletons and the top ten take 15% to 20%. This CDR3 region has 18 residues. The V segment lost 1 base and the J segment 2 bases; nucleotides outside the gene matches: 9. CDR1 and CDR2 from the germline V gene are SGHTA and FQGNSA. The clonotype was recovered from a man aged 60 to 69 with urothelial cancer. Sequencing was performed on PBMCs, taken around atezolizumab (anti-PD-L1) treatment. This chain connects TRBV7-2 to TRBJ2-2; TRBD1 agrees at 8 bases. The CDR3 DNA reads as TGTGCCAGCAGCTTAGGGGGCGGGGCAGGGGGCAACACCGGGGAGCTGTTTTTT. Protein sequence: CASSLGGGAGGNTGELFF.